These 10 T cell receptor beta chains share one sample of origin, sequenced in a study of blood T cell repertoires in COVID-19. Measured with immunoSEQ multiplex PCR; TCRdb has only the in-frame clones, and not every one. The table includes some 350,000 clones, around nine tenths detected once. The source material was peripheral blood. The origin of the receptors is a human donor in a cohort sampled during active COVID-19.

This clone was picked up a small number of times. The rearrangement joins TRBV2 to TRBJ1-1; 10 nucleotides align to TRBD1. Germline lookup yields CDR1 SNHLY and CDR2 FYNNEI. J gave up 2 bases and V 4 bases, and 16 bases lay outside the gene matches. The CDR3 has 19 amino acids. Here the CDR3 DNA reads TGTGCCAGCAGTGTTGGGGACAGGGGTTTTTCCAAGGGAAACACTGAAGCTTTCTTT. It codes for CASSVGDRGFSKGNTEAFF.

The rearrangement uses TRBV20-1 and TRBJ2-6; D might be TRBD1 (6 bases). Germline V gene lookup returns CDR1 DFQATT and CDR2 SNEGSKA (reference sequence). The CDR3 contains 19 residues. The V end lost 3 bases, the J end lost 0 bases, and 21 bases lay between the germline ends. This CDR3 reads CSASGLDRGHFSGANVLTF. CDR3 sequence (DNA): TGCAGTGCTAGTGGCCTGGATAGGGGACATTTCTCTGGGGCCAACGTCCTGACTTTC.

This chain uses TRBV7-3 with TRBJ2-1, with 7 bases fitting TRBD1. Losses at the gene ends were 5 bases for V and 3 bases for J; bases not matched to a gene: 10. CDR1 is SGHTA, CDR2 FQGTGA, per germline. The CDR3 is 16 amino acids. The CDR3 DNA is TGTGCCAGCAGCCCCCTACAGGGGAAAGGCTACAATGAGCAGTTCTTC. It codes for CASSPLQGKGYNEQFF.

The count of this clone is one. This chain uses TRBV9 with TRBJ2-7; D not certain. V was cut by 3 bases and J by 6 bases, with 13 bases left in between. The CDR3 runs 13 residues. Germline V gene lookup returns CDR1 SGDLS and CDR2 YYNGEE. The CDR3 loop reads CASSAEYFSEQYF. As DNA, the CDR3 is TGTGCCAGCAGCGCCGAGTACTTCTCCGAGCAGTACTTC.

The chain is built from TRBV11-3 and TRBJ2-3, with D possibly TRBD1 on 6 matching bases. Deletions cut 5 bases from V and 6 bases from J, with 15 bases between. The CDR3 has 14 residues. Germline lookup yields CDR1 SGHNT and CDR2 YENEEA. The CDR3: CASSAQTGGDTQYF. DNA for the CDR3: TGTGCCAGCAGCGCCCAGACAGGTGGGGATACGCAGTATTTT.

The DNA for the CDR3 is TGCGCCAGCAGCGTCGGAGGGCGGGAGCAGTTCTTC. Protein sequence: CASSVGGREQFF. The rearrangement uses TRBV5-1 and TRBJ2-1; maybe TRBD2 (6 bases). The V and J ends lost 4 bases and 10 bases respectively, with 12 bases between them. This CDR3 is 12 amino acids long. Germline values: CDR1 SGHRS, CDR2 YFSETQ.

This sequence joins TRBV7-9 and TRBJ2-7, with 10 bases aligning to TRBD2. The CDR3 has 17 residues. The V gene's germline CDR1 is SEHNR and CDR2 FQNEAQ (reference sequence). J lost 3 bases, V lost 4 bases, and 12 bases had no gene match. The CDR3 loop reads CASSSDLAGGPYYEQYF. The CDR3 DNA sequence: TGTGCCAGCAGCTCGGATTTAGCGGGAGGCCCCTACTACGAGCAGTACTTC.

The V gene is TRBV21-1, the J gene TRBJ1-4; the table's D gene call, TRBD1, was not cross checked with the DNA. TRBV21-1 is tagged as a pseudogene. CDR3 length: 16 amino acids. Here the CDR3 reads CASSKLTGTGDEKLFF. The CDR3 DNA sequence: TGTGCCAGCAGCAAACTGACCGGGACAGGGGATGAAAAACTGTTTTTT.

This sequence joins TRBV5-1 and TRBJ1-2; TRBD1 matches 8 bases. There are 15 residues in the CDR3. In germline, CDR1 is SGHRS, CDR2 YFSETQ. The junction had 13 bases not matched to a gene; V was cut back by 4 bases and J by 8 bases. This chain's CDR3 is CASSVDRGDSRGYTF. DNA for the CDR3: TGCGCCAGCAGCGTCGACAGGGGAGATTCAAGGGGCTACACCTTC.

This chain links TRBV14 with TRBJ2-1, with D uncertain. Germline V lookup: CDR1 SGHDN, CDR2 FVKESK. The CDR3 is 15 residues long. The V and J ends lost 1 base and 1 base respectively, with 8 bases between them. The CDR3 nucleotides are TGTGCCAGCAGCCAAGGAGCATTTTCCTACAATGAGCAGTTCTTC. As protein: CASSQGAFSYNEQFF.